A selection of T cell receptor beta chains follows, all from one sample in a study of human T cells and chemical hapten exposure. TCRdb passed the RACE reads through MiXCR, listing each CDR3 protein once. Of 250,000 or so distinct CDR3 sequences in the sample, approximately 7.5% were seen once. The starting material was whole blood, obtained in connection with sensitization to the hapten diphenylcyclopropenone (DPC). The receptors here all came from a young man with alopecia areata. Some clones in this sample may be carry-over from other donors' samples. CDR3s include the opening cysteine and the closing phenylalanine or tryptophan. D genes are given only for firm matches. Some rows mark clone size as missing; the rest say once, few, many or name a class of expanded clone.

d_gene: -; j_gene: TRBJ2-5; len: 16; v_gene: TRBV12-3/TRBV12-4; abundance: few; CDR3aa: CASSLLRGGLQETQYF; CDR3nt: TGTGCCAGCAGTTTATTGCGCGGGGGCTTACAAGAGACCCAGTACTTC
d_gene: -; j_gene: TRBJ2-4; len: 15; v_gene: TRBV27; abundance: many; CDR3aa: CASSPGLGAKNIQYF; CDR3nt: TGTGCCAGCAGTCCCGGTCTGGGGGCTAAAAACATTCAGTACTTC
d_gene: -; j_gene: TRBJ1-5; len: 13; v_gene: TRBV29-1; abundance: few; CDR3aa: CSVAGAGDQPQHF; CDR3nt: TGCAGCGTTGCAGGGGCCGGGGATCAGCCCCAGCATTTT
d_gene: TRBD1; j_gene: TRBJ2-3; len: 15; v_gene: TRBV11-2; abundance: many; CDR3aa: CASSLDRGSTDTQYF; CDR3nt: TGTGCCAGCAGCTTAGACAGGGGGAGCACAGATACGCAGTATTTT
d_gene: TRBD1; j_gene: TRBJ1-1; len: 12; v_gene: TRBV20-1; abundance: -; CDR3aa: CSAPHRGTEAFF; CDR3nt: TGCAGTGCACCTCACAGGGGGACTGAAGCTTTCTTT
d_gene: TRBD1; j_gene: TRBJ1-6; len: 15; v_gene: TRBV5-1; abundance: -; CDR3aa: CASSLWGQVNSPLHF; CDR3nt: TGCGCCAGCAGCTTGTGGGGACAGGTTAATTCACCCCTCCACTTT
d_gene: -; j_gene: TRBJ1-2; len: 13; v_gene: TRBV28; abundance: many; CDR3aa: CASSFSNNYGYTF; CDR3nt: TGTGCCAGCAGTTTTTCTAATAACTATGGCTACACCTTC
d_gene: -; j_gene: TRBJ1-4; len: 13; v_gene: TRBV7-9; abundance: many; CDR3aa: CASSSQTNEKLFF; CDR3nt: TGTGCCAGCAGCTCCCAAACTAATGAAAAACTGTTTTTT
d_gene: TRBD1; j_gene: TRBJ2-2; len: 14; v_gene: TRBV10-3; abundance: few; CDR3aa: CAISPDRWTGELFF; CDR3nt: TGTGCCATCAGCCCGGACAGGTGGACCGGGGAGCTGTTTTTT
d_gene: -; j_gene: TRBJ1-5; len: 15; v_gene: TRBV28; abundance: -; CDR3aa: CASNRPQGRVQPQHF; CDR3nt: TGTGCCAGCAATCGCCCTCAGGGACGAGTTCAGCCCCAGCATTTT
d_gene: -; j_gene: TRBJ1-1; len: 15; v_gene: TRBV15; abundance: -; CDR3aa: CATSRDWQADTEAFF; CDR3nt: TGTGCCACCAGCAGAGATTGGCAGGCGGACACTGAAGCTTTCTTT
d_gene: -; j_gene: TRBJ2-1; len: 16; v_gene: TRBV5-1; abundance: -; CDR3aa: CASSYFPGHIMTEQFF; CDR3nt: TGCGCCAGCAGTTACTTCCCGGGACACATTATGACTGAGCAGTTCTTC
d_gene: -; j_gene: TRBJ1-1; len: 13; v_gene: TRBV29-1; abundance: -; CDR3aa: CSVVRERLTEAFF; CDR3nt: TGCAGCGTTGTACGGGAAAGGCTCACTGAAGCTTTCTTT
d_gene: -; j_gene: TRBJ1-6; len: 16; v_gene: TRBV2; abundance: few; CDR3aa: CASRVPGDGYNSPLHF; CDR3nt: TGTGCCAGCAGAGTACCGGGGGACGGCTATAATTCACCCCTCCACTTT
d_gene: -; j_gene: TRBJ1-4; len: 13; v_gene: TRBV6-5; abundance: few; CDR3aa: CASSSQSREKLFF; CDR3nt: TGTGCCAGCAGTTCCCAGTCGCGAGAAAAACTGTTTTTT
d_gene: TRBD1; j_gene: TRBJ1-5; len: 18; v_gene: TRBV24-1; abundance: few; CDR3aa: CATSDLPTDRVGGQPQHF; CDR3nt: TGTGCCACCAGTGATTTGCCCACGGACAGGGTGGGTGGACAGCCCCAGCATTTT
d_gene: -; j_gene: TRBJ2-1; len: 15; v_gene: TRBV20-1; abundance: -; CDR3aa: CSARFNLGSYNEQFF; CDR3nt: TGCAGTGCTAGATTTAATCTGGGATCCTACAATGAGCAGTTCTTC
d_gene: -; j_gene: TRBJ1-6; len: 14; v_gene: TRBV12-3/TRBV12-4; abundance: few; CDR3aa: CASSLQQRNSPLHF; CDR3nt: TGTGCCAGCAGTTTACAGCAAAGGAATTCACCCCTCCACTTT
d_gene: -; j_gene: TRBJ2-1; len: 14; v_gene: TRBV16; abundance: -; CDR3aa: CASSQNQPPNEQFF; CDR3nt: TGTGCCAGCAGCCAAAACCAACCCCCCAATGAGCAGTTCTTC
d_gene: TRBD1; j_gene: TRBJ1-4; len: 13; v_gene: TRBV5-1; abundance: many; CDR3aa: CASSWDRVEKLFF; CDR3nt: TGCGCCAGCAGCTGGGACAGGGTCGAAAAACTGTTTTTT
d_gene: TRBD1; j_gene: TRBJ2-1; len: 15; v_gene: TRBV14; abundance: -; CDR3aa: CASSTRTGGYNEQFF; CDR3nt: TGTGCCAGCAGCACCCGGACAGGTGGCTACAATGAGCAGTTCTTC
d_gene: -; j_gene: TRBJ2-1; len: 15; v_gene: TRBV11-2; abundance: few; CDR3aa: CASRRTTEWGNEQFF; CDR3nt: TGTGCCAGCAGGCGGACCACCGAATGGGGAAATGAGCAGTTCTTC
d_gene: -; j_gene: TRBJ1-2; len: 12; v_gene: TRBV11-1; abundance: many; CDR3aa: CASSADSFGYTF; CDR3nt: TGTGCCAGCAGCGCGGACAGTTTTGGCTACACCTTC
d_gene: -; j_gene: TRBJ1-1; len: 14; v_gene: TRBV10-3; abundance: -; CDR3aa: CATTDHRENTEAFF; CDR3nt: TGTGCCACCACTGACCACAGGGAGAACACTGAAGCTTTCTTT
d_gene: TRBD1; j_gene: TRBJ2-2; len: 17; v_gene: TRBV24-1; abundance: -; CDR3aa: CATSDLLGQGNTGELFF; CDR3nt: TGTGCCACCAGTGATTTGCTAGGACAGGGGAACACCGGGGAGCTGTTTTTT
d_gene: -; j_gene: TRBJ2-7; len: 12; v_gene: TRBV28; abundance: once; CDR3aa: CASSPRDYEQYF; CDR3nt: TGTGCCAGCAGTCCCAGGGATTACGAGCAGTACTTC
d_gene: -; j_gene: TRBJ1-6; len: 16; v_gene: TRBV13; abundance: -; CDR3aa: CASSLEGGSYNSPLHF; CDR3nt: TGTGCCAGCAGCTTAGAGGGGGGCTCCTATAATTCACCCCTCCACTTT
d_gene: -; j_gene: TRBJ1-5; len: 14; v_gene: TRBV10-3; abundance: few; CDR3aa: CAISRTAFDQPQHF; CDR3nt: TGTGCCATCAGTAGGACAGCCTTTGATCAGCCCCAGCATTTT
d_gene: -; j_gene: TRBJ1-5; len: 20; v_gene: TRBV21-1; abundance: -; CDR3aa: CASSKTKQDPGTWDDQPQHF; CDR3nt: TGTGCCAGCAGCAAAACGAAACAGGACCCCGGGACTTGGGACGATCAGCCCCAGCATTTT
d_gene: -; j_gene: TRBJ2-6; len: 14; v_gene: TRBV19; abundance: -; CDR3aa: CASSISSGANVLTF; CDR3nt: TGTGCCAGTAGTATATCCTCTGGGGCCAACGTCCTGACTTTC
d_gene: -; j_gene: TRBJ2-5; len: 16; v_gene: TRBV28; abundance: few; CDR3aa: CASSLMARIIQETQYF; CDR3nt: TGTGCCAGCAGTTTAATGGCTCGGATTATCCAAGAGACCCAGTACTTC
d_gene: -; j_gene: TRBJ2-2; len: 14; v_gene: TRBV6-2/TRBV6-3; abundance: -; CDR3aa: CASSTYKDTGELFF; CDR3nt: TGTGCCAGCAGTACCTACAAGGACACCGGGGAGCTGTTTTTT
d_gene: -; j_gene: TRBJ2-5; len: 12; v_gene: TRBV20-1; abundance: few; CDR3aa: CSASGGGETQYF; CDR3nt: TGCAGTGCTAGCGGGGGAGGAGAGACCCAGTACTTC
d_gene: -; j_gene: TRBJ2-7; len: 12; v_gene: TRBV28; abundance: few; CDR3aa: CASSFLTYEQYF; CDR3nt: TGTGCCAGCAGTTTCCTTACCTACGAGCAGTACTTC
d_gene: -; j_gene: TRBJ1-2; len: 14; v_gene: TRBV10-2; abundance: -; CDR3aa: CASSESNNAYGYTF; CDR3nt: TGCGCCAGCAGTGAGTCGAACAACGCGTATGGCTACACCTTC
d_gene: -; j_gene: TRBJ2-5; len: 16; v_gene: TRBV7-2; abundance: -; CDR3aa: CASSLAASAHQETQYF; CDR3nt: TGTGCCAGCAGCTTAGCGGCTAGCGCACACCAAGAGACCCAGTACTTC
d_gene: -; j_gene: TRBJ1-2; len: 15; v_gene: TRBV27; abundance: many; CDR3aa: CASSLSPTANYGYTF; CDR3nt: TGTGCCAGCAGTTTATCCCCAACAGCTAACTATGGCTACACCTTC
d_gene: -; j_gene: TRBJ2-7; len: 14; v_gene: TRBV7-9; abundance: -; CDR3aa: CASSLVENSYEQYF; CDR3nt: TGTGCCAGCAGCTTAGTTGAAAACTCCTACGAGCAGTACTTC
d_gene: -; j_gene: TRBJ1-1; len: 13; v_gene: TRBV12-3/TRBV12-4; abundance: few; CDR3aa: CASSPDRALGAFF; CDR3nt: TGTGCCAGCAGTCCAGACCGTGCGTTAGGAGCTTTCTTT
d_gene: TRBD1; j_gene: TRBJ1-5; len: 14; v_gene: TRBV10-3; abundance: many; CDR3aa: CAISTGTDPITQHF; CDR3nt: TGTGCCATCAGTACCGGGACAGACCCAATCACCCAGCATTTT
d_gene: TRBD2; j_gene: TRBJ2-1; len: 16; v_gene: TRBV20-1; abundance: -; CDR3aa: CSAKVPRRGSYNEQFF; CDR3nt: TGCAGTGCTAAGGTCCCCAGGCGGGGGTCCTACAATGAGCAGTTCTTC
d_gene: TRBD2; j_gene: TRBJ2-2; len: 14; v_gene: TRBV6-2/TRBV6-3; abundance: many; CDR3aa: CASSRGEITGELFF; CDR3nt: TGTGCCAGCTCTCGGGGGGAGATCACCGGGGAGCTGTTTTTT
d_gene: TRBD1; j_gene: TRBJ1-1; len: 14; v_gene: TRBV5-1; abundance: many; CDR3aa: CASSLDRGDTEAFF; CDR3nt: TGCGCCAGCAGCTTGGACAGGGGCGACACTGAAGCTTTCTTT
d_gene: TRBD1; j_gene: TRBJ1-4; len: 15; v_gene: TRBV7-8; abundance: many; CDR3aa: CASSLRDRDNEKLFF; CDR3nt: TGTGCCAGCAGCCTTAGGGACAGGGATAATGAAAAACTGTTTTTT
d_gene: TRBD1; j_gene: TRBJ2-1; len: 13; v_gene: TRBV29-1; abundance: -; CDR3aa: CSVKGQGSGEQFF; CDR3nt: TGCAGCGTTAAGGGACAGGGGAGCGGTGAGCAGTTCTTC
d_gene: -; j_gene: TRBJ1-5; len: 14; v_gene: TRBV27; abundance: -; CDR3aa: CASSVRPSNQPQHF; CDR3nt: TGTGCCAGCAGTGTACGCCCTAGCAATCAGCCCCAGCATTTT
d_gene: -; j_gene: TRBJ2-1; len: 16; v_gene: TRBV5-1; abundance: few; CDR3aa: CASSLAPQGTGNEQFF; CDR3nt: TGCGCCAGCAGCTTGGCTCCTCAGGGTACGGGCAATGAGCAGTTCTTC
d_gene: TRBD1; j_gene: TRBJ2-1; len: 14; v_gene: TRBV27; abundance: -; CDR3aa: CASTLGQPYNEQFF; CDR3nt: TGTGCCAGCACTCTGGGACAGCCCTACAATGAGCAGTTCTTC
d_gene: TRBD2; j_gene: TRBJ2-3; len: 17; v_gene: TRBV5-1; abundance: few; CDR3aa: CASSWPSRGNSTDTQYF; CDR3nt: TGCGCCAGCAGCTGGCCGTCGCGGGGGAATAGCACAGATACGCAGTATTTT
d_gene: TRBD1; j_gene: TRBJ1-2; len: 12; v_gene: TRBV20-1; abundance: few; CDR3aa: CSPGQENYGYTF; CDR3nt: TGCAGTCCGGGACAGGAAAACTATGGCTACACCTTC
d_gene: TRBD2; j_gene: TRBJ2-3; len: 17; v_gene: TRBV20-1; abundance: -; CDR3aa: CSARDFASGGLTDTQYF; CDR3nt: TGCAGTGCTAGAGATTTTGCTAGCGGGGGGCTCACAGATACGCAGTATTTT
d_gene: TRBD1; j_gene: TRBJ1-2; len: 16; v_gene: TRBV12-3/TRBV12-4; abundance: -; CDR3aa: CASTPKWTGGRYGYTF; CDR3nt: TGTGCCAGCACCCCGAAATGGACAGGGGGCCGCTATGGCTACACCTTC
d_gene: TRBD2; j_gene: TRBJ2-7; len: 16; v_gene: TRBV20-1; abundance: -; CDR3aa: CSARDYGTSFNYEQYF; CDR3nt: TGCAGTGCTAGGGACTACGGGACTAGCTTCAACTACGAGCAGTACTTC
d_gene: -; j_gene: TRBJ2-5; len: 13; v_gene: TRBV11-1; abundance: -; CDR3aa: CASSFGAFETQYF; CDR3nt: TGTGCCAGCAGCTTCGGCGCGTTCGAGACCCAGTACTTC
d_gene: -; j_gene: TRBJ1-3; len: 16; v_gene: TRBV6-2/TRBV6-3; abundance: -; CDR3aa: CASSYERAASGNTIYF; CDR3nt: TGTGCCAGCAGTTACGAGAGGGCGGCGTCTGGAAACACCATATATTTT